Listed here is a single TCR beta chain. Compared with germline, one end of the junction differs, possibly owing to a read error. The data originate from a study of CD4 and CD8 cells across lung adenocarcinoma regions. TCRdb reprocessed the PCR reads via MiXCR and lists one record per CDR3 protein. Of about 27,000 distinct CDR3 sequences listed, about 50% are singletons. Germline V lookup: CDR1 MGHDK, CDR2 SYGVNS. The CDR3 sequence is 14 residues long. The TCR comes from a male donor with lung adenocarcinoma. The CD4 and CD8 labels of this study may be unreliable. The V and J genes are TRBV25-1 and TRBJ2-4; TRBD2 might be the D (6 bases). The specimen was CD8+ T cells from the center of a lung tumor. CDR3 DNA: TGTGCCAGCAGGGGGACGGGAGCCAAAGACATGCAGTACTTC. This codes for CASRGTGAKDMQYF. Full variable domain (rest looked up from reference TRBV25-1 and TRBJ2-4): EADIYQTPRYLVIGTGKKITLECSQTMGHDKMYWYQQDPGMELHLIHYSYGVNSTEKGDLSSESTVSRIRTEHFPLTLESARPSHTSQYLCASRGTGAKDMQYFGAGTRLSVL.